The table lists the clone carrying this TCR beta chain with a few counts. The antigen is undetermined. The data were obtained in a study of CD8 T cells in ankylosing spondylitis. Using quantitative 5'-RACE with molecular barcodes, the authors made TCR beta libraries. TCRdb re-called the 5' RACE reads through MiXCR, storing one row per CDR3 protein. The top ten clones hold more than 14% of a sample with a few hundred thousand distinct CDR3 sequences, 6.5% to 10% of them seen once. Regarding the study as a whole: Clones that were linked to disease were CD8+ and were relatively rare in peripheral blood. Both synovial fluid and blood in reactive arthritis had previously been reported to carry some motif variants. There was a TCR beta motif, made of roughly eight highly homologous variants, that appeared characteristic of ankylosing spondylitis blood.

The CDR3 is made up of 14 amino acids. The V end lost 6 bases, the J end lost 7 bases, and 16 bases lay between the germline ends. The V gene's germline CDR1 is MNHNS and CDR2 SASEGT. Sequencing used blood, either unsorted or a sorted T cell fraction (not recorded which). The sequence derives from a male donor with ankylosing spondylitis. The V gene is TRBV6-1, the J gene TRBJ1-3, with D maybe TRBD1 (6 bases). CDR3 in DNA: TGTGCCAGCAGCAAGGGGGGGGGCTGGAACACCATATATTTT. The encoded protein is CASSKGGGWNTIYF.